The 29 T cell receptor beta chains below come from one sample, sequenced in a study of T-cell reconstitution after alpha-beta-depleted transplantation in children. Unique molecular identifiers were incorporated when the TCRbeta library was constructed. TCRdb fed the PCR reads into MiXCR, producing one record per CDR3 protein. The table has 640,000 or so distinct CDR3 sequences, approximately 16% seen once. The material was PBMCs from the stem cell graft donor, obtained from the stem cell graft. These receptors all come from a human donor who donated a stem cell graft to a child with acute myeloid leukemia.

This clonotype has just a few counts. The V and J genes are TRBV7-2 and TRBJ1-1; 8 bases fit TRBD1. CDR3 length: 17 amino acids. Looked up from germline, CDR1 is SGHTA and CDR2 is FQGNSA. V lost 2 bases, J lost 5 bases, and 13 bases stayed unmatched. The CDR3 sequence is CASSLYLGAGGGTEAFF. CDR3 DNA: TGTGCCAGCAGCTTATACCTGGGGGCAGGGGGCGGTACTGAAGCTTTCTTT.

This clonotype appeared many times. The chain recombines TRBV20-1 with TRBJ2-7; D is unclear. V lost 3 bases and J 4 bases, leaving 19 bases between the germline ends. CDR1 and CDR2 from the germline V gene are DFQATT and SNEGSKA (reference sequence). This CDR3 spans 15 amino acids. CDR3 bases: TGCAGTGCTAGGGGCGCATCAACCTCGGTATACGAGCAGTACTTC. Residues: CSARGASTSVYEQYF.

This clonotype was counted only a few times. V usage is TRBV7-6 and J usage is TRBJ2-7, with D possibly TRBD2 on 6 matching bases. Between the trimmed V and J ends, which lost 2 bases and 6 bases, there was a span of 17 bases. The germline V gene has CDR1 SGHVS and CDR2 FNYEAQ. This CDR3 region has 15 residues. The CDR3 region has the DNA TGTGCCAGCAGCTTACTACCAGGGAGGAAGGGCGAGCAGTACTTC. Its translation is CASSLLPGRKGEQYF.

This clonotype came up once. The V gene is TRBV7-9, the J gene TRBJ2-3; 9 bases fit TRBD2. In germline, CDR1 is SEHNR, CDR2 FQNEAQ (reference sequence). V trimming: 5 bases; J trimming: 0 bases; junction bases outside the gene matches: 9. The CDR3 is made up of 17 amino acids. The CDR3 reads CASSPPASGASTDTQYF. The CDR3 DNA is TGTGCCAGCAGCCCACCGGCTAGCGGGGCAAGCACAGATACGCAGTATTTT.

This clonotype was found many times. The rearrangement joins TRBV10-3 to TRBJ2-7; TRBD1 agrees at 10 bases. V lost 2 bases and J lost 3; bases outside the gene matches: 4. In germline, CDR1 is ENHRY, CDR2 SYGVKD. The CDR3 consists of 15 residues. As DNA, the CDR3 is TGTGCCATCAGTGAGGACAGGGGGCTAGGCTACGAGCAGTACTTC. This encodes CAISEDRGLGYEQYF.

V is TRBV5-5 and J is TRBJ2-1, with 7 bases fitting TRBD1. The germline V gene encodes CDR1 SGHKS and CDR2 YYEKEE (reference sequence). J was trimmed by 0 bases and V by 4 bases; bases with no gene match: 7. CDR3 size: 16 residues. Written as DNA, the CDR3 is TGTGCCAGCAGCGCACAACAGGGGAGCTCCTACAATGAGCAGTTCTTC. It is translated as CASSAQQGSSYNEQFF.

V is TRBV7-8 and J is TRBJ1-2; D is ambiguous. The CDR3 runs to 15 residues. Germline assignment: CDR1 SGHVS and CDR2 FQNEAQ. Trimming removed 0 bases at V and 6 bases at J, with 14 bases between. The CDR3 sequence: CASSLAIVKVHGYTF. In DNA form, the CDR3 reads TGTGCCAGCAGCTTAGCCATCGTTAAAGTCCATGGCTACACCTTC. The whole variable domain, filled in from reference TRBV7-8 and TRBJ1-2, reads GAGVSQSPRYKVAKRGQDVALRCDPISGHVSLFWYQQALGQGPEFLTYFQNEAQLDKSGLPSDRFFAERPEGSVSTLKIQRTQQEDSAVYLCASSLAIVKVHGYTFGSGTRLTVV.

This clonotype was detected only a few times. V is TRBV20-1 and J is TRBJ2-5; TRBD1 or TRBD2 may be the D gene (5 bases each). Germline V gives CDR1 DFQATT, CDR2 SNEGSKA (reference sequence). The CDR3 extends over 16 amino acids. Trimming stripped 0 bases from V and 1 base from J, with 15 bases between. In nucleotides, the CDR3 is TGCAGTGCTAGAGAATGGGACCACCGGGGCCAAGAGACCCAGTACTTC. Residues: CSAREWDHRGQETQYF.

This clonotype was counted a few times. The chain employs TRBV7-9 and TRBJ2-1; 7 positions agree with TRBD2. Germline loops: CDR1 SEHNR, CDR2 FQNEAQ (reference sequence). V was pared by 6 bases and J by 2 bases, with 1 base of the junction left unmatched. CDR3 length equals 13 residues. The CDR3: CASSGGAYNEQFF. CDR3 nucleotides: TGTGCCAGCAGTGGGGGGGCCTACAATGAGCAGTTCTTC.

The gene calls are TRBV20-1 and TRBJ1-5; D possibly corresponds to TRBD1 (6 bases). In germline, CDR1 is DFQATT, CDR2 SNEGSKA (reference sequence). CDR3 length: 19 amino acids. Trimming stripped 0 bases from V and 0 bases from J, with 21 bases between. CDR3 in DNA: TGCAGTGCTAGAGATTCGGGACACCCGGCAGGGATTAGCAATCAGCCCCAGCATTTT. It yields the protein CSARDSGHPAGISNQPQHF.

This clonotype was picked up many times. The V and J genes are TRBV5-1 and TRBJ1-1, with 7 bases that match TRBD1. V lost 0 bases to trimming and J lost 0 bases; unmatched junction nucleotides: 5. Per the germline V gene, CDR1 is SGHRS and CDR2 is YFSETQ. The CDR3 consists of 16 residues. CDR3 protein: CASSLAGQRMNTEAFF. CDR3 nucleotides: TGCGCCAGCAGCTTGGCGGGACAGAGAATGAACACTGAAGCTTTCTTT.

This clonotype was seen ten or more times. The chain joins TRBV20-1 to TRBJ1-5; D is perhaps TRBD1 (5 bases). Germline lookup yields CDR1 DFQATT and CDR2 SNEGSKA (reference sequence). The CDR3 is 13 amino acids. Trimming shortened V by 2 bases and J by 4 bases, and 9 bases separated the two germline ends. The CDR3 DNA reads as TGCAGTGCTAGAAACGGGGCTAATCAGCCCCAGCATTTT. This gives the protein CSARNGANQPQHF.

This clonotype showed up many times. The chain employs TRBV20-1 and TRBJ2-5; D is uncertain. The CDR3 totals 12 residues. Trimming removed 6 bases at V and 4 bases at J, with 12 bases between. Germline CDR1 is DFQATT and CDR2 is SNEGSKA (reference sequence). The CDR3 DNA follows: TGCAGTGCCAACATTGGTCCAGAGACCCAGTACTTC. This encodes CSANIGPETQYF.

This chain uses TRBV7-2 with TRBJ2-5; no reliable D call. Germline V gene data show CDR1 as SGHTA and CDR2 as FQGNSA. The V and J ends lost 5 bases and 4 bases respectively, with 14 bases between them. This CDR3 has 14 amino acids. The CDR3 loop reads CASSLLGPRETQYF. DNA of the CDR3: TGTGCCAGCAGCCTGCTAGGGCCGAGAGAGACCCAGTACTTC. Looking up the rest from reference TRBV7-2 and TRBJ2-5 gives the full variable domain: GAGVSQSPSNKVTEKGKDVELRCDPISGHTALYWYRQSLGQGLEFLIYFQGNSAPDKSGLPSDRFSAERTGGSVSTLTIQRTQQEDSAVYLCASSLLGPRETQYFGPGTRLLVL.

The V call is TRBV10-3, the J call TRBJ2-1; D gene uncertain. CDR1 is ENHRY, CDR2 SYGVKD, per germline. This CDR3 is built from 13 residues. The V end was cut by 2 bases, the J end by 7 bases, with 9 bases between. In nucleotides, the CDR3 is TGTGCCATCAGTGAGGTGGAACGAAATGAGCAGTTCTTC. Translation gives CAISEVERNEQFF.

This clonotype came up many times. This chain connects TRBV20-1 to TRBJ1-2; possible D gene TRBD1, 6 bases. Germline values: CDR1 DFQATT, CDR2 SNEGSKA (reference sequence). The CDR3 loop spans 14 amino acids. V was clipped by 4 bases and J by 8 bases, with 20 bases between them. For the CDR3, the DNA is TGCAGTGCTATGCTATCGCAGGGGAATTTGGGCTACACCTTC. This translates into CSAMLSQGNLGYTF.

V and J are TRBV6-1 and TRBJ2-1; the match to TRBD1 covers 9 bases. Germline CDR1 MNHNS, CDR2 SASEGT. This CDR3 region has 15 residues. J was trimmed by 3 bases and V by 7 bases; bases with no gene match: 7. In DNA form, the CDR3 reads TGTGCCAGCACCCCCGACAGGGGGGTCTACAATGAGCAGTTCTTC. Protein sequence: CASTPDRGVYNEQFF.

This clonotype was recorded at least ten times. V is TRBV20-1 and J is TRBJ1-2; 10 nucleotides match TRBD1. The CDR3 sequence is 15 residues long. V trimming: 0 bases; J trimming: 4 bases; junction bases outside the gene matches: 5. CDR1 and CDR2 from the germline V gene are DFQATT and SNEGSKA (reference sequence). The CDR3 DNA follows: TGCAGTGCTAGAGATCGAAGGGACAGGGGCTATGGCTACACCTTC. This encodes CSARDRRDRGYGYTF.

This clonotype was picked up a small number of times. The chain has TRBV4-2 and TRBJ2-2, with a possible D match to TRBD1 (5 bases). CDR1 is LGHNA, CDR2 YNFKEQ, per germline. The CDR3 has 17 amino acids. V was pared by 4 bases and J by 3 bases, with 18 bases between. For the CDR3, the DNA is TGTGCCAGCAGCCCTTGGGGCCGTGGGATTGACACCGGGGAGCTGTTTTTT. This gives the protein CASSPWGRGIDTGELFF.

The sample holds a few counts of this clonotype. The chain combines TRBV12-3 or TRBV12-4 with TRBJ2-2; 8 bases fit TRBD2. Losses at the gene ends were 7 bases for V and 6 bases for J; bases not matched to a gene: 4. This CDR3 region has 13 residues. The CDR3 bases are TGTGCCAGCACCATGACTAGCGCCGGGGAGCTGTTTTTT. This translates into CASTMTSAGELFF.

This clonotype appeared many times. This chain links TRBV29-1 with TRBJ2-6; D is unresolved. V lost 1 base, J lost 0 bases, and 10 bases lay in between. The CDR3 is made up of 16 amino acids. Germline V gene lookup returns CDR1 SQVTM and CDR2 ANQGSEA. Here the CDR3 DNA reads TGCAGCGTTGAAGTCAGTGCCCTCTCTGGGGCCAACGTCCTGACTTTC. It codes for CSVEVSALSGANVLTF.

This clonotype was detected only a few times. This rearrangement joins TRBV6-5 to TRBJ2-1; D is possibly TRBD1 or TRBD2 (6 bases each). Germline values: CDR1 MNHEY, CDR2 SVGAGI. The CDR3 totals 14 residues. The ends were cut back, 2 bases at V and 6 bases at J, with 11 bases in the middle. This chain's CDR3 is CASSYTGAANEQFF. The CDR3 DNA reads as TGTGCCAGCAGTTACACGGGGGCGGCCAATGAGCAGTTCTTC.

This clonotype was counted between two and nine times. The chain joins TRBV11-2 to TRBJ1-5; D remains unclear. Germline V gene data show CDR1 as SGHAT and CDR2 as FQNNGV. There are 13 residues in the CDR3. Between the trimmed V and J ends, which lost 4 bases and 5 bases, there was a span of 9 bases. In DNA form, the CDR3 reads TGTGCCAGCAGCTCGAACGGAGATCAGCCCCAGCATTTT. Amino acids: CASSSNGDQPQHF.

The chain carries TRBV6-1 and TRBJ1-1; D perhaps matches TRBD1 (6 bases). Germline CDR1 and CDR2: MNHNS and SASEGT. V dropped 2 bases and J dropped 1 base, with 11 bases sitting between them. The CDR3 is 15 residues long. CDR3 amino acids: CASSEWGPTNTEAFF. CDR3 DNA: TGTGCCAGCAGTGAATGGGGGCCCACGAACACTGAAGCTTTCTTT.

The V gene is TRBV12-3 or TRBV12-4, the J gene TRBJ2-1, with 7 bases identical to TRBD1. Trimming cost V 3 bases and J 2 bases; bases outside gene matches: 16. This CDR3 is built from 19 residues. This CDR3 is CASSFRLPRQGIPYNEQFF. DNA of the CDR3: TGTGCCAGCAGTTTTCGACTGCCTAGACAGGGTATCCCCTACAATGAGCAGTTCTTC.

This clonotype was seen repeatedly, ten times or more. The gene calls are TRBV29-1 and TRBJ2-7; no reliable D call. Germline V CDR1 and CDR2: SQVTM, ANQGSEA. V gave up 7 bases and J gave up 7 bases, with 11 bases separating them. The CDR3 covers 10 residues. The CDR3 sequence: CSARVGEQYV. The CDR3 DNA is TGCAGCGCTAGAGTGGGGGAGCAGTACGTC.

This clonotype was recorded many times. CDR3 protein: CSARYVTGINEQFF. In nucleotides, the CDR3 is TGCAGTGCTAGATACGTGACAGGGATCAATGAGCAGTTCTTC. The V gene is TRBV20-1, the J gene TRBJ2-1; 7 bases line up with TRBD1. Trimming removed 2 bases from V and 6 bases from J; junction bases left unmatched: 7. The CDR3 is 14 amino acids. Germline CDR1 is DFQATT and CDR2 is SNEGSKA (reference sequence).

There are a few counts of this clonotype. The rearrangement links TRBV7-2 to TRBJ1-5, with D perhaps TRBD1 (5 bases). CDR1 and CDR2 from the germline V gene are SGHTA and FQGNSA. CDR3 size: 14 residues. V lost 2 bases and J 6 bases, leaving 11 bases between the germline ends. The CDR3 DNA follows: TGTGCCAGCAGCTTAATCCCAGGGAGTCAGCCCCAGCATTTT. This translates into CASSLIPGSQPQHF.

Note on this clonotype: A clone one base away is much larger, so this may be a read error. The CDR3 DNA reads TGTGCCATCAAAAACGACATGAATTACGAGCAGTACTTC. This sequence encodes CAIKNDMNYEQYF. The rearrangement uses TRBV10-3 and TRBJ2-7; no definite D call. V was shortened by 7 bases and J by 4 bases, with 14 bases between the two germline ends. The CDR3 contains 13 residues. Per the germline V gene, CDR1 is ENHRY and CDR2 is SYGVKD.